This TCR beta chain was captured by sequencing in a study of blood T cell repertoires in COVID-19. This CDR3 comprises 13 residues. Germline values: CDR1 MNHEY, CDR2 SVGAGI. V was pared by 6 bases and J by 7 bases, with 13 bases between. With regard to this clone: Other DNA sequences in this sample translate to the same CDR3.

Authors' analysis steps: Reference gene primer amplification yielded estimated nucleated cell counts. Sequencing used immunoSEQ multiplex PCR; TCRdb keeps in-frame clones, though not all of them. The V and J calls and clone size are taken from that table; D and trimming were inferred from the DNA. The sample yields fewer than 450,000 clones, approximately 90% seen once. This chain links TRBV6-5 with TRBJ1-5, with D possibly being TRBD1 (6 bases). Sequencing was performed on PBMCs or T cells enriched from blood (not recorded which). The TCR sequence derives from a woman between 18 and 29 years old who had recovered from COVID-19. The CDR3 coding sequence is TGTGCCAGCAGACAGGGTGTAGGGCAGCCCCAGCATTTT. Its protein is CASRQGVGQPQHF.